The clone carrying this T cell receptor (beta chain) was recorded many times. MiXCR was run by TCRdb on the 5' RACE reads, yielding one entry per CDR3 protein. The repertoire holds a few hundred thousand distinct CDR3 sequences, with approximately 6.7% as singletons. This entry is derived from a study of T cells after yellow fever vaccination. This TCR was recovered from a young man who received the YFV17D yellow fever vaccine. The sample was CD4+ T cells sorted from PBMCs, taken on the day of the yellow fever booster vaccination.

The CDR3 protein is CSAAPSGRYNEQFF. In nucleotides, the CDR3 is TGCAGTGCCGCCCCTAGCGGGAGGTACAATGAGCAGTTCTTC. The V call is TRBV20-1, the J call TRBJ2-1, with 11 bases lining up with TRBD2. The CDR3 consists of 14 residues. Per germline, CDR1 DFQATT and CDR2 SNEGSKA (reference sequence). V lost 6 bases, J lost 4 bases, and 5 bases stayed unmatched.